The 28 T cell receptor beta chains presented below share a single source sample, sequenced in a study of response to subunit inactivated influenza vaccine. A single record per CDR3 protein comes from TCRdb applying MiXCR to the RT-PCR reads. The sample consists of over 800,000 distinct CDR3 sequences, about 20% of them appearing once. Material: PBMCs from blood, obtained roughly 5 days after vaccination. The origin of the receptors is a middle-aged man who received an inactivated influenza vaccine.

V and J are TRBV27 and TRBJ2-6; D possibly corresponds to TRBD1 (6 bases). Deletions cut 1 base from V and 4 bases from J, with 17 bases between. This CDR3 has 18 residues. CDR1 MNHEY and CDR2 SMNVEV come from the germline V gene (reference sequence). The CDR3 DNA follows: TGTGCCAGCAGTTTATTTAGTCAGGGGCGGGCCGGGGCCAACGTCCTGACTTTC. Protein product: CASSLFSQGRAGANVLTF.

This clonotype was counted only a few times. The gene calls are TRBV5-1 and TRBJ2-1; 8 bases are shared with TRBD2. The CDR3 has 16 amino acids. V lost 6 bases and J lost 0; bases outside the gene matches: 8. In germline, CDR1 is SGHRS, CDR2 YFSETQ. The CDR3 spells CASTQTAGASYNEQFF. The CDR3 coding sequence is TGCGCCAGCACACAGACAGCGGGGGCCTCCTACAATGAGCAGTTCTTC.

This clonotype has just a few counts. The rearrangement joins TRBV27 to TRBJ2-1; 9 bases fit TRBD2. The V segment lost 2 bases and the J segment 7 bases; nucleotides outside the gene matches: 6. The germline V gene encodes CDR1 MNHEY and CDR2 SMNVEV (reference sequence). The CDR3 consists of 15 residues. The CDR3: CASSLMRGGRNEQFF. As DNA, the CDR3 is TGTGCCAGCAGTTTAATGCGGGGGGGCCGGAATGAGCAGTTCTTC.

This clonotype was picked up a small number of times. The chain uses TRBV29-1 and TRBJ2-7; no clear D gene. From germline, CDR1 is SQVTM and CDR2 ANQGSEA. Trimming pared 0 bases from V and 2 bases from J, leaving 8 bases between. CDR3 size: 13 residues. The CDR3 nucleotides are TGCAGCGTTGAAGAGAAGGGCCCCTACGAGCAGTACTTC. The encoded protein is CSVEEKGPYEQYF.

Comments on this clonotype: Compared with germline, one end of the junction differs, possibly owing to a read error. This chain uses TRBV18 with TRBJ2-1; D ambiguous. The CDR3 has 14 amino acids. The germline gives CDR1 KGHSH, CDR2 LQKENI. As DNA, the CDR3 is TGTGACAGCTCACTCTCAGGCTACTACAATGAGCAGTTCTTC. Translating gives CDSSLSGYYNEQFF.

This clonotype was recorded a few times. The chain employs TRBV6-1 and TRBJ1-1, with 9 nucleotides matching TRBD1. Germline CDR1 MNHNS, CDR2 SASEGT. The CDR3 has 17 amino acids. The V gene end was trimmed by 6 bases and the J gene end by 2 bases; junction bases not matched to a gene: 13. Here the CDR3 DNA reads TGTGCCAGCAGCCTCTCTACAGGGGGCCAAATTAACACTGAAGCTTTCTTT. Protein sequence: CASSLSTGGQINTEAFF.

This clonotype was observed at least ten times. This sequence joins TRBV28 and TRBJ1-4; no definite D call. CDR3 length: 13 amino acids. Trimming pared 7 bases from V and 13 bases from J, leaving 19 bases between. Germline V gives CDR1 MDHEN, CDR2 SYDVKM. The CDR3 is CASTPVGSVGLFF. Here the CDR3 DNA reads TGTGCCAGCACCCCGGTTGGGTCCGTGGGACTGTTTTTT.

This clonotype was observed a handful of times. The chain recombines TRBV9 with TRBJ2-1; 7 bases are shared with TRBD1. The CDR3 has 15 residues. Germline V gene sequence: CDR1 SGDLS, CDR2 YYNGEE. V shed 3 bases, J shed 8 bases, and the junction held 11 bases outside the gene matches. CDR3 coding DNA: TGTGCCAGCAGCGCTAGGTCGAGAGGGGGCGATGAGCAGTTCTTC. Amino acids: CASSARSRGGDEQFF.

This clonotype was counted between two and nine times. The DNA for the CDR3 is TGCAGCGTCACAGTCTCTGGGGCCAACGTCCTGACTTTC. Its translation is CSVTVSGANVLTF. The chain couples TRBV29-1 to TRBJ2-6, with unresolved D. CDR1 is SQVTM and CDR2 is ANQGSEA in the germline V gene. The V gene lost 6 bases and the J gene lost 0 bases, with 6 bases spanning the gap. The length of the CDR3 is 13 residues.

The V gene is TRBV7-8, the J gene TRBJ1-2; D is unclear. The CDR3 runs to 11 residues. From germline, CDR1 is SGHVS and CDR2 FQNEAQ. V was cut by 5 bases and J by 7 bases, with 8 bases left in between. CDR3 DNA sequence: TGTGCCAGCAGCCCCCTTAGTGGCTACACCTTC. Protein sequence: CASSPLSGYTF. Drawing the rest from reference TRBV7-8 and TRBJ1-2, the complete variable domain is GAGVSQSPRYKVAKRGQDVALRCDPISGHVSLFWYQQALGQGPEFLTYFQNEAQLDKSGLPSDRFFAERPEGSVSTLKIQRTQQEDSAVYLCASSPLSGYTFGSGTRLTVV.

The J gene is TRBJ2-4, the V gene TRBV4-1, with TRBD1 matching over 8 bases. CDR3 length: 14 amino acids. J was trimmed by 8 bases and V by 4 bases; bases with no gene match: 7. Germline lookup yields CDR1 MGHRA and CDR2 YSYEKL. CDR3 protein: CASSRTGPRDIQYF. The CDR3 nucleotides are TGCGCCAGCAGCCGGACAGGGCCGAGGGACATTCAGTACTTC.

This clonotype has a count of ten or more. V and J are TRBV5-1 and TRBJ2-7; a possible D gene is TRBD2 (6 bases). V shed 0 bases and J shed 2 bases, with 9 bases lying between them. CDR1 is SGHRS and CDR2 is YFSETQ in the germline V gene. The CDR3 runs to 14 residues. The CDR3 sequence is CASSLGPGAYEQYF. Here the CDR3 DNA reads TGCGCCAGCAGCTTGGGCCCGGGGGCCTACGAGCAGTACTTC.

The J gene is TRBJ2-7, the V gene TRBV7-2; D is perhaps TRBD1 (6 bases). This CDR3 is 12 amino acids long. Germline lookup yields CDR1 SGHTA and CDR2 FQGNSA. The ends were cut back, 5 bases at V and 7 bases at J, with 12 bases in the middle. CDR3 region: CASSRRDKEQYF. CDR3 nucleotide sequence: TGTGCCAGCAGCAGACGGGACAAAGAGCAGTACTTC.

A few counts support this clonotype. The chain uses TRBV3-1 and TRBJ2-1, with no clear D. The CDR3 runs 12 residues. From germline, CDR1 is LGHDT and CDR2 YNNKEL (reference sequence). The V end was cut by 5 bases, the J end by 9 bases, with 11 bases between. As DNA, the CDR3 is TGTGCCAGCAGCATCCGGGTATCTGAGCAGTTCTTC. As protein: CASSIRVSEQFF.

This sequence joins TRBV7-7 and TRBJ2-7, with D unclear. V dropped 0 bases and J dropped 7 bases, with 10 bases sitting between them. The CDR3 is 13 amino acids. Germline CDR1 reads SSHAT; CDR2 reads FNYEAQ (reference sequence). CDR3 sequence: CASSLALGIEQYF. The CDR3 DNA reads as TGTGCCAGCAGCTTAGCGCTAGGGATTGAGCAGTACTTC.

This clonotype was detected a few times. The chain links TRBV12-3 or TRBV12-4 to TRBJ2-3; 9 positions agree with TRBD2. J was trimmed by 3 bases and V by 4 bases; bases with no gene match: 11. This CDR3 is 17 amino acids long. DNA of the CDR3: TGTGCCAGCAGTTCCTACCGGGGGACTAGCAAGACAGATACGCAGTATTTT. Its protein is CASSSYRGTSKTDTQYF.

This clonotype was detected many times. The CDR3 protein is CASSYTGAYEQYF. The CDR3 DNA reads TGTGCCAGCAGTTACACGGGGGCCTACGAGCAGTACTTC. V usage is TRBV6-2 or TRBV6-3 and J usage is TRBJ2-7, with TRBD2 as a possible D gene (6 bases). In germline, CDR1 is MNHEY, CDR2 SVGEGT. The CDR3 runs 13 residues. The germline V and J ends were trimmed by 2 bases and 2 bases, with 7 bases remaining between them.

This clonotype was observed a few times. The V gene is TRBV20-1, the J gene TRBJ1-2, with D maybe TRBD1 (5 bases). Germline CDR1 is DFQATT and CDR2 is SNEGSKA (reference sequence). The V end was cut by 0 bases, the J end by 4 bases, with 12 bases between. CDR3 length equals 14 residues. The CDR3: CSARDTSGGYGYTF. DNA of the CDR3: TGCAGTGCTAGAGACACCTCCGGGGGCTATGGCTACACCTTC.

V usage is TRBV7-8 and J usage is TRBJ2-1, with a weak D call TRBD2 (6 bases). V was pared by 3 bases and J by 6 bases, with 18 bases between. CDR3 length equals 16 residues. Germline values: CDR1 SGHVS, CDR2 FQNEAQ. This CDR3 is CASSFYGTPERNEQFF. CDR3 DNA: TGTGCCAGCAGCTTCTACGGGACTCCCGAACGCAATGAGCAGTTCTTC.

This clonotype was counted only a few times. The gene calls are TRBV20-1 and TRBJ1-4, with D perhaps matching TRBD1 (6 bases). Trimming removed 6 bases at V and 4 bases at J, with 15 bases between. CDR1 and CDR2 from the germline V gene are DFQATT and SNEGSKA (reference sequence). The CDR3 sequence is 14 residues long. This chain's CDR3 is CSAIYREGNEKLFF. CDR3 DNA: TGCAGTGCGATCTACAGGGAGGGTAATGAAAAACTGTTTTTT.

This chain uses TRBV12-3 or TRBV12-4 with TRBJ2-7; D not certain. CDR3 length: 13 amino acids. The ends were cut back, 6 bases at V and 2 bases at J, with 11 bases in the middle. CDR3 sequence: CASRKQNTYEQYF. The CDR3 region has the DNA TGTGCCAGCAGAAAACAGAATACCTACGAGCAGTACTTC.

This clonotype was picked up many times. The chain recombines TRBV7-9 with TRBJ2-1; possibly TRBD2 for D (5 bases). This CDR3 has 17 amino acids. V gave up 4 bases and J gave up 0 bases, with 16 bases separating them. Germline V gene data show CDR1 as SEHNR and CDR2 as FQNEAQ (reference sequence). The CDR3 here is CASSSLKQRNSYNEQFF. The CDR3 region has the DNA TGTGCCAGCAGCTCACTGAAACAGCGGAACTCCTACAATGAGCAGTTCTTC.

This clonotype appeared many times. The V and J genes are TRBV5-6 and TRBJ2-5; D may be TRBD1 (6 bases). Per germline, CDR1 SGHDT and CDR2 YYEEEE. The CDR3 is 16 residues long. V shed 4 bases and J shed 1 base, with 17 bases lying between them. The CDR3 DNA reads as TGTGCCAGCAGCATACCGACAGGAGTCTTCCAAGAGACCCAGTACTTC. Protein: CASSIPTGVFQETQYF.

V and J are TRBV27 and TRBJ2-7; no clear D gene. The CDR3 covers 15 residues. V was pared by 2 bases and J by 0 bases, with 11 bases between. CDR1 MNHEY and CDR2 SMNVEV come from the germline V gene (reference sequence). CDR3 amino acids: CASSLLGPSSYEQYF. DNA for the CDR3: TGTGCCAGCAGTTTACTGGGCCCCAGCTCCTACGAGCAGTACTTC.

This clonotype was picked up many times. This chain connects TRBV5-1 to TRBJ2-3; D is unclear. Trimming took off 4 bases at V and 4 bases at J, with 10 bases between the two ends. Germline lookup yields CDR1 SGHRS and CDR2 YFSETQ. The CDR3 contains 13 residues. CDR3 region: CASSPGRADTQYF. The CDR3 coding sequence is TGCGCCAGCAGCCCCGGACGGGCAGATACGCAGTATTTT.

CDR3 loop: CASSLLPGTQNSPLHF. CDR3 sequence (DNA): TGCGCCAGCAGCCTACTCCCCGGGACTCAGAATTCACCCCTCCACTTT. The rearrangement uses TRBV5-1 and TRBJ1-6; D possibly corresponds to TRBD1 (5 bases). This CDR3 spans 16 amino acids. V lost 4 bases and J lost 7, with 18 bases in between. Looked up from germline, CDR1 is SGHRS and CDR2 is YFSETQ.

The V and J genes are TRBV5-6 and TRBJ1-1, with D maybe TRBD1 (5 bases). Between the trimmed V and J ends, which lost 2 bases and 5 bases, there was a span of 13 bases. This CDR3 is built from 14 residues. Germline V gene data show CDR1 as SGHDT and CDR2 as YYEEEE. The CDR3 region is CASSFVGGGTEAFF. The CDR3 nucleotides read TGTGCCAGCAGCTTTGTTGGGGGTGGAACTGAAGCTTTCTTT.

This clonotype was counted a few times. This chain uses TRBV20-1 with TRBJ1-6; 10 positions match TRBD1. Germline CDR1 is DFQATT and CDR2 is SNEGSKA (reference sequence). This CDR3 contains 16 residues. V was pared by 6 bases and J by 7 bases, with 12 bases of the junction left unmatched. CDR3 region: CSAHVPGQGPNSPLHF. Written as DNA, the CDR3 is TGCAGTGCCCACGTCCCGGGACAGGGGCCGAATTCACCCCTCCACTTT.